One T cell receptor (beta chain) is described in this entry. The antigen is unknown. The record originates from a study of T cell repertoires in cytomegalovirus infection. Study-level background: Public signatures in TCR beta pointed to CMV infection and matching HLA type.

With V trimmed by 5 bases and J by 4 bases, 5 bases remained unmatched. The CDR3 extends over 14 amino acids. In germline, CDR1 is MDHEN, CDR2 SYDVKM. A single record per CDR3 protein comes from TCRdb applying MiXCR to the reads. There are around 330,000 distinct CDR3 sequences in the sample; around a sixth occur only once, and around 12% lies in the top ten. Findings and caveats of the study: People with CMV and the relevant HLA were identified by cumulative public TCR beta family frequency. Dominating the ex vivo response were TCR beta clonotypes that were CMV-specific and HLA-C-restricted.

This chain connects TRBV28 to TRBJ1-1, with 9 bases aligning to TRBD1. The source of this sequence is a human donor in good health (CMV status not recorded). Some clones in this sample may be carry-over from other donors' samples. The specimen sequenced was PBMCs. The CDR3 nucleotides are TGTGCCAGCAGTGAAGGGGACAGGGCCACTGAAGCTTTCTTT. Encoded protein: CASSEGDRATEAFF. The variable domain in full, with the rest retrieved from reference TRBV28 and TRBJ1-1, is DVKVTQSSRYLVKRTGEKVFLECVQDMDHENMFWYRQDPGLGLRLIYFSYDVKMKEKGDIPEGYSVSREKKERFSLILESASTNQTSMYLCASSEGDRATEAFFGQGTRLTVV.